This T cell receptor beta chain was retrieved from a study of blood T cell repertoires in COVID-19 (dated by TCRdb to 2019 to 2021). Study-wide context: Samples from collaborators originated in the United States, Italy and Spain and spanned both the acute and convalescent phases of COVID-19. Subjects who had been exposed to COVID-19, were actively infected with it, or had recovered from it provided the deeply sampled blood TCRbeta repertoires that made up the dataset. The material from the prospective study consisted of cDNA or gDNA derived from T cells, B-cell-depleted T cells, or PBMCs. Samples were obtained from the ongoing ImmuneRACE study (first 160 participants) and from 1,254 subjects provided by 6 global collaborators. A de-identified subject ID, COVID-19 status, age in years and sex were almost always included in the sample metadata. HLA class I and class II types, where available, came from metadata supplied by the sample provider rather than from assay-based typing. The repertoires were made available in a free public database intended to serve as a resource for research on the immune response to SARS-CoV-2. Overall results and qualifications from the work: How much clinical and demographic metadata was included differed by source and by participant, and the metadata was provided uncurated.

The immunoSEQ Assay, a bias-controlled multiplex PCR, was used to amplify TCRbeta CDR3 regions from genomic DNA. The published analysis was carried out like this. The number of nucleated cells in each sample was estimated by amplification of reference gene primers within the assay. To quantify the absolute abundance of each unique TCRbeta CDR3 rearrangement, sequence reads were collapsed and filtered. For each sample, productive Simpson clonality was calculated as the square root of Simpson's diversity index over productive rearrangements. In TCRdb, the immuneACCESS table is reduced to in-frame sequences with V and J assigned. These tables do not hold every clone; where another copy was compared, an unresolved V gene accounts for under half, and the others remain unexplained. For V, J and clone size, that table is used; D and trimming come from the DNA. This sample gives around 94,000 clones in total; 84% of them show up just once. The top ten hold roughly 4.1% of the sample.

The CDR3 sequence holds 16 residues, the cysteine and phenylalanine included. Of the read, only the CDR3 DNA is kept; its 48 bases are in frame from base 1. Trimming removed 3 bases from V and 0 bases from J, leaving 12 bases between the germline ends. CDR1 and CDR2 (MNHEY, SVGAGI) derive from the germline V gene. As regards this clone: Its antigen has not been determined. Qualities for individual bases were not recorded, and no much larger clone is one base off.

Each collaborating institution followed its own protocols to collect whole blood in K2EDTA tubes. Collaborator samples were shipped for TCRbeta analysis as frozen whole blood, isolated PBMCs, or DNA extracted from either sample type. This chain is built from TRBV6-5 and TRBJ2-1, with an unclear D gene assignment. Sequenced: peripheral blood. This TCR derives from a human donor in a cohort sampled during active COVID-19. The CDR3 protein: CASSYFAARSYNEQFF. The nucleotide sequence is TGTGCCAGCAGTTATTTCGCGGCCCGCTCCTACAATGAGCAGTTCTTC.